Listed here are 2 T cell receptor beta chains from one sample, sequenced in a study of identical twins. MiXCR was run by TCRdb on the 5' RACE reads, yielding one entry per CDR3 protein. The sample has a few hundred thousand distinct CDR3 sequences, roughly 8% seen once. The sample was also linked to a second study, of yellow fever vaccine responses in identical twins.

The sequenced sample was CD8+ T cells sorted from blood. The receptor set was obtained from a young woman in good health.

The chain uses TRBV12-3 or TRBV12-4 and TRBJ1-2; 9 bases align to TRBD1. This CDR3 has 16 residues. J was trimmed by 3 bases and V by 8 bases; bases with no gene match: 13. CDR3 sequence: CASGRGRDRVYYGYTF. In nucleotides, the CDR3 is TGTGCCAGCGGTCGGGGCCGGGACAGGGTGTACTATGGCTACACCTTC.

This clonotype occurred a few times. The rearrangement joins TRBV5-8 to TRBJ2-7; the match to TRBD1 covers 9 bases. V lost 5 bases and J lost 3; bases outside the gene matches: 9. The CDR3 has 15 amino acids. Germline assignment: CDR1 SGHTS and CDR2 YDEGEE. The CDR3 here is CASSSRDRADYEQYF. As DNA, the CDR3 is TGTGCCAGCAGTTCACGGGACAGGGCGGACTACGAGCAGTACTTC.